Listed here are 5 T cell receptor beta chains from one sample, sequenced in a study of graft-versus-host responses after intestinal transplantation. Only in-frame clones appear in the TCRdb table, and some are missing; sequencing was by immunoSEQ multiplex PCR. This table has some 83,000 clones, 75% to 95% appearing once. These receptors have no identified antigens. The source was unstimulated CD4+ T cells sorted from spleen or lymph node cells, collected before intestinal transplant. Receptors were obtained from a human donor who received an intestinal transplant.

V is TRBV2 and J is TRBJ2-7; no reliable D call. The length of the CDR3 is 14 residues. V lost 6 bases and J 3 bases, leaving 15 bases between the germline ends. Germline V gives CDR1 SNHLY, CDR2 FYNNEI. The CDR3 here is CASSDPPTIYEQYF. The CDR3 DNA is TGTGCCAGCAGCGATCCCCCCACAATCTACGAGCAGTACTTC.

This chain joins TRBV7-2 and TRBJ2-7; 12 positions match TRBD2. Germline assignment: CDR1 SGHTA and CDR2 FQGNSA. V lost 5 bases to trimming and J lost 5 bases; unmatched junction nucleotides: 7. The CDR3 is 15 amino acids. CDR3 residues: CASSVGLAGFDEQYF. The CDR3 nucleotides are TGTGCCAGCAGCGTCGGACTAGCGGGGTTCGACGAGCAGTACTTC.

This chain connects TRBV27 to TRBJ2-5; D gene ambiguous. CDR3 length: 16 residues. Trimming left V 4 bases short and J 3 bases short, with 18 bases between. Germline values: CDR1 MNHEY, CDR2 SMNVEV (reference sequence). CDR3 sequence reads: CASSSHQAPQKETQYF. The DNA for the CDR3 is TGTGCCAGCAGTTCACATCAGGCCCCGCAGAAAGAGACCCAGTACTTC.

The V call is TRBV29-1, the J call TRBJ2-1, with D perhaps matching TRBD2 (6 bases). Trimming removed 0 bases from V and 9 bases from J, with 15 bases in between. The CDR3 totals 14 residues. Germline V gives CDR1 SQVTM, CDR2 ANQGSEA. This CDR3 is CSVEDGLSPSEQFF. CDR3 bases: TGCAGCGTTGAAGACGGACTAAGTCCAAGTGAGCAGTTCTTC.

This chain uses TRBV6-7 with TRBJ2-5; 15 bases line up with TRBD2. TRBV6-7 is classed as an ORF, of uncertain function. The CDR3 spans 18 residues. Trimming cost V 6 bases and J 3 bases; bases outside gene matches: 11. CDR3 amino acids: CASSQSGTSGGQEETQYF. CDR3 in DNA: TGTGCCAGCAGCCAATCCGGGACTAGCGGGGGGCAGGAAGAGACCCAGTACTTC.